The clone carrying this T cell receptor (beta chain) showed up many times. The antigen remains unidentified. The method for making cDNA was 5'RACE, and it used 10-nucleotide random UMIs. TCRdb recomputed calls from the 5' RACE reads with MiXCR, one row per CDR3 protein. The table shows about 80,000 distinct CDR3 sequences, with more than 5% occurring only once. The data derive from a study of neurological immune-mediated disorders. Time point indicated: longitudinal time-point 2. Study-wide results and caveats: No CDR3 amino acid sequences were shared by expanded clones across subjects, suggesting private repertoires in all groups. Multiple sclerosis patients had less TCR clonal expansion than even healthy controls, unlike HTLV-1-associated myelopathy.

Looked up from germline, CDR1 is LGHDT and CDR2 is YNNKEL (reference sequence). The CDR3 is 13 amino acids. The ends lost 6 bases at V and 4 bases at J; junction bases unmatched: 0. The J gene is TRBJ2-1, the V gene TRBV3-1, with TRBD2 identical over 10 bases. Sequenced material: PBMCs. The sequence was collected from a woman aged 60-70 years with multiple sclerosis. The CDR3 bases are TGTGCCAGCAGACTAGCGGGGTACAATGAGCAGTTCTTC. Its protein is CASRLAGYNEQFF.